Listed below are T cell receptor beta chains from one sample, sequenced in a study of OX40 agonist ivuxolimab in advanced cancers. Produced via immunoSEQ multiplex PCR; TCRdb's table is partial and in-frame only. Among some 81,000 clones listed, over 75% were seen once. Sequences were derived from CD4+ or CD8+ T cells sorted from blood, sampled in a trial of the OX40 agonist ivuxolimab. The receptors derive from an adult with an advanced solid tumor such as melanoma, head and neck, liver or kidney cancer. CDR3s include the opening cysteine and the closing phenylalanine or tryptophan. Each record gives: V gene, J gene, D gene, clone size, CDR3 DNA, CDR3 protein. The D gene is left open where the match is weak. Not every row has a clone size; where given, it reads once, few, many or a size class.

TRBV11-1	TRBJ2-3	TRBD2	once	TGTGCCAGCAGCTTCGCGGGGGGTTCGAATACGCAGTATTTT	CASSFAGGSNTQYF
TRBV5-1	TRBJ2-3	-	-	TGCGCCAGCAGCCCCACCCCGGGTGCAGATACGCAGTATTTT	CASSPTPGADTQYF
TRBV6-1	TRBJ2-3	-	-	TGTGCCAGCAGTGCTCTTCGCACTGATACGCAGTATTTT	CASSALRTDTQYF
TRBV7-3	TRBJ2-5	TRBD2	-	TGTGCCAGCAGCTTTGCGGGGGAAGAGACCCAGTACTTC	CASSFAGEETQYF
TRBV18	TRBJ1-4	-	-	TGTGCCAGCTCTGACCAGGGGGAAAAACTGTTTTTT	CASSDQGEKLFF
TRBV6-6	TRBJ1-1	TRBD1	-	TGTGCCATCCTCAGGGGGATGAACACTGAAGCTTTCTTT	CAILRGMNTEAFF
TRBV7-2	TRBJ1-6	TRBD1	-	TGTGCCAGCGGGACAGGAACGAATTCACCCCTCCACTTT	CASGTGTNSPLHF
TRBV4-3	TRBJ1-4	-	-	TGCGCCAGCAGCCGCGGCCAGGTGGGCAGGGCAAAAGAACTGTTTTTT	CASSRGQVGRAKELFF
TRBV6-1	TRBJ2-2	TRBD2	-	TGTGCCAGCAGTGAAACCTTTAGCGGGGGGGCTGTCGGGGAGCTGTTTTTT	CASSETFSGGAVGELFF
TRBV28	TRBJ2-5	TRBD2	-	TGTGCCAGCAGTTATAGCGGGGGGGAAGAGACCCAGTACTTC	CASSYSGGEETQYF
TRBV6-5	TRBJ2-3	-	-	TGTGCCAGCAGTCAACAGGGCACTAGCACAGATACGCAGTATTTT	CASSQQGTSTDTQYF
TRBV19	TRBJ1-5	-	-	TGTGCCAGTAGTAGCCACAGGGCTGATCCCCAGCATTTT	CASSSHRADPQHF
TRBV6-5	TRBJ2-7	TRBD1	-	TGTGCCAGCAGTCTCCGGGACAGGGGGCCCTACGAGCAGTACTTC	CASSLRDRGPYEQYF
TRBV11-1	TRBJ2-1	-	few	TGTGCCAGCAGCTTAGCCGTGGGACTGGCATCCTACAATGAGCAGTTCTTC	CASSLAVGLASYNEQFF
TRBV4-3	TRBJ1-4	-	-	TGCGCCAGCAGCCACCGGGGTTTT	CASSHRGF
TRBV6-4	TRBJ2-7	TRBD1	-	TGTGCCAGCAGCAACAGGGGGGTTGGCGAGCAGTACTTC	CASSNRGVGEQYF
TRBV10-3	TRBJ2-7	-	-	TGTGCCATCAGTGATATAACCTACGAGCAGTACTTC	CAISDITYEQYF
TRBV18	TRBJ1-6	TRBD1	-	TGTGCCAGCTCACCAAAGACAGGGACAGGGATGTTGCATTCACCCCTCCACTTT	CASSPKTGTGMLHSPLHF
TRBV19	TRBJ1-2	-	-	TGTGCCAGTAGGCGGGGAGTGGACTATGGCTACACCTTC	CASRRGVDYGYTF
TRBV7-3	TRBJ2-3	TRBD2	-	TGTGCCAGCAGTTTAATACCGGGACTAGCGGGGGGAGTAGATACGCAGTATTTT	CASSLIPGLAGGVDTQYF
TRBV7-2	TRBJ2-2	TRBD1	-	TGTGCCAGCAGCTTATATGGGGACAGCGGTTGGACCGGGGAGCTGTTTTTT	CASSLYGDSGWTGELFF
TRBV6-1	TRBJ2-2	TRBD2	-	TGTGCCAGCACTCCCCGGGGGGGAGCCGGGGAGCTGTTTTTT	CASTPRGGAGELFF
TRBV4-2	TRBJ2-7	TRBD1	-	TGTGCCAGCAGCCAAGCGGACAGGGCCTACGAGCAGTACTTC	CASSQADRAYEQYF
TRBV5-1	TRBJ2-2	-	-	TGCGCCAGCAGCTTGCAGGGGGGCCTGAACACCGGGGAGCTGTTTTTT	CASSLQGGLNTGELFF
TRBV6-6	TRBJ1-2	-	-	TGTGCCAGCAGTTACTCCGGGACCTTTGGCTACACCTTC	CASSYSGTFGYTF
TRBV27	TRBJ1-5	TRBD1	-	TGTGCCAGCAGTCAATTCCCCCCTCGACAGGGTGATAGCAATCAGCCCCAGCATTTT	CASSQFPPRQGDSNQPQHF
TRBV7-2	TRBJ1-2	-	-	TGTGCCAGCAGCTCGTTTAGGAGGTCTGCCTATGGCTACACCTTC	CASSSFRRSAYGYTF
TRBV7-2	TRBJ2-3	-	-	TGTGCCAGCAGCTCTGTTCCATTCGGCGGCACAGATACGCAGTATTTT	CASSSVPFGGTDTQYF
TRBV5-6	TRBJ2-7	TRBD2	few	TGTGCCAGCAGCTGGGGGGGTAACGAGCAGTACTTC	CASSWGGNEQYF
TRBV19	TRBJ1-6	-	-	TGTGCCAGTAGTCAACAGGGAGGTGGATCACCCCTCCACTTT	CASSQQGGGSPLHF
TRBV2	TRBJ2-7	TRBD2	-	TGTGCCAGCAAGCGGGGGGGCCCCTACGAGCAGTACTTC	CASKRGGPYEQYF
TRBV7-2	TRBJ1-6	-	-	TGTGCCAGCAGACGACCCGGAGGGGCCAATTCACCCCTCCACTTT	CASRRPGGANSPLHF
TRBV27	TRBJ1-1	-	-	TGTGCCAGCAGTTTGTGGGGTGCTGAAGCTTTCTTT	CASSLWGAEAFF
TRBV11-1	TRBJ2-7	TRBD2	-	TGTGCCAGCAGCCATCCAGCGGGGGGTTACTCCTACGAGCAGTACTTC	CASSHPAGGYSYEQYF
TRBV7-9	TRBJ2-5	-	-	TGTGCCAGCAGCTTAGCGCGGTTGGGGAGGGGGCGCCAAGAGACCCAGTACTTC	CASSLARLGRGRQETQYF
TRBV10-3	TRBJ2-3	TRBD1	-	TGTGCCATCACACGGACAGGGACGAATACGCAGTATTTT	CAITRTGTNTQYF
TRBV10-3	TRBJ1-2	-	once	TGTGCCATCAGTGGAGGGTCCCAGGGGAGGTATGGCTACACCTTC	CAISGGSQGRYGYTF
TRBV5-1	TRBJ1-1	TRBD1	-	TGCGCCAGCAGCCCGTGGGACAGGGTTGCCACTGAAGCTTTCTTT	CASSPWDRVATEAFF
TRBV18	TRBJ1-1	-	-	TGTGCCAGCTCTCCTGCGACTGAAGCTTTCTTT	CASSPATEAFF
TRBV7-2	TRBJ2-5	TRBD2	once	TGTGCCAGCAGCTTCCCTGGACTAGCGGGGGGGAGAGAGACCCAGTACTTC	CASSFPGLAGGRETQYF
TRBV30	TRBJ2-5	TRBD2	-	TGTGCCTGTAAACCCCTAGCGGGGGAAGGAGAGACCCAGTACTTC	CACKPLAGEGETQYF
TRBV4-1	TRBJ1-1	-	few	TGCGCCAGCGGATGGTCGCGGGGCCCAGAGAACACTGAAGCTTTCTTT	CASGWSRGPENTEAFF
TRBV19	TRBJ2-1	-	-	TGTGCCAGTCGGAGGGGCTCCGGTGAGCAGTTCTTC	CASRRGSGEQFF
TRBV11-2	TRBJ2-7	-	-	TGTGCCAGCAGCCACTCAGGGACCACCTCCTACGAGCAGTACTTC	CASSHSGTTSYEQYF
TRBV29-1	TRBJ2-2	TRBD1	-	TGCAGCGTCGGACAGGGGGTCACCGGGGAGCTGTTTTTT	CSVGQGVTGELFF
TRBV7-2	TRBJ1-6	TRBD1	-	TGTGCCAGCAGCTCGGGACAGGGGATCTATTCACCCCTCCACTTT	CASSSGQGIYSPLHF
TRBV7-2	TRBJ2-5	-	once	TGTGCCAGCAGCTCCCAAGGGGGGCCCTCGGGAGGGACCCAGTACTTC	CASSSQGGPSGGTQYF
TRBV11-2	TRBJ2-3	-	-	TGTGCCAGCAGCTTAGATCGAGGCACAGATACGCAGTATTTT	CASSLDRGTDTQYF
TRBV7-6	TRBJ2-1	TRBD2	once	TGTGCCAGCAGCTTAAGTGGGTTAGCGGGGATCGATGAGCAGTTCTTC	CASSLSGLAGIDEQFF
TRBV4-3	TRBJ2-7	TRBD2	-	TGCGCCAGCAGCCACGGGACTAGCGGGGGAGGTGAGCAGTACTTC	CASSHGTSGGGEQYF
TRBV7-9	TRBJ1-5	-	-	TGTGCCAGCAGCCCGGACGGAATCCAGCCCCAGCATTTT	CASSPDGIQPQHF
TRBV20-1	TRBJ1-2	-	-	TGCAGTGCTAGTCGGGTAGGCGGCTACACCTTC	CSASRVGGYTF
TRBV27	TRBJ1-5	TRBD1	-	TGTGCCAGCAGTTCGCAACAGGGGACCTTTATCTTAGCCCAGCATTTT	CASSSQQGTFILAQHF